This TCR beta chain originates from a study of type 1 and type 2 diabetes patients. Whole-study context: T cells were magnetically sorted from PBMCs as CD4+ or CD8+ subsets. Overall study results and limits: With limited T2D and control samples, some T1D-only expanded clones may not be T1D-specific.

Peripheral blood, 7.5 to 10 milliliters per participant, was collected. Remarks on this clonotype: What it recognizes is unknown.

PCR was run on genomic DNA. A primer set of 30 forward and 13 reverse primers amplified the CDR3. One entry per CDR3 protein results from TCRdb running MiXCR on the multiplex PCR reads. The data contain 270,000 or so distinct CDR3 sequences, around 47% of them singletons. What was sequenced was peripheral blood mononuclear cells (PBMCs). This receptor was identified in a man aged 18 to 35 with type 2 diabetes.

The CDR3 loop is CASSVTGGASEQYF. The CDR3 DNA reads as TGTGCCAGCAGCGTGACAGGGGGGGCATCCGAGCAGTACTTC. This chain links TRBV13 with TRBJ2-7; TRBD1 aligns across 9 bases. CDR1 is PRHDT, CDR2 FYEKMQ, per germline (reference sequence). This CDR3 has 14 residues. V lost 5 bases and J lost 6; bases outside the gene matches: 8.